This T cell receptor beta chain derives from a study of blood T cells in healthy people across ages. Across the whole study: Using template switching, researchers captured about one barcoded beta molecule for each two T cells.

The use of a sample-barcoded 5' primer and a J-beta primer mix characterized a second PCR of 7 to 11 cycles. MiXCR was run by TCRdb on the 5' RACE reads, yielding one entry per CDR3 protein. The sample has hundreds of thousands of distinct CDR3 sequences, roughly 44% seen once; the top ten hold about 21%. In its sample, this clonotype was seen once. The antigen is undetermined. A read error may produce the germline difference seen at one junction end. No fewer than 6 micrograms of total RNA were isolated from every sample. The study, taken as a whole, reports: The recorded TCR beta diversity per million T cells decreased in a roughly linear manner with age.

CDR1 SQVTM and CDR2 ANQGSEA come from the germline V gene. The CDR3 runs to 11 residues. This sequence joins TRBV29-1 and TRBJ2-3; the D gene is possibly TRBD2 (5 bases). The sequence came from a man in his sixties in good health. Sequenced sample: blood. The CDR3 loop reads CRAEEADTQCF. The CDR3 region has the DNA TGCAGGGCAGAGGAGGCCGATACGCAGTGTTTT.